One sample yielded the 3 T cell receptor beta chains listed below, sequenced in a study of blood T cell repertoires in COVID-19. Sequencing used immunoSEQ multiplex PCR; TCRdb keeps in-frame clones, though not all of them. The data contain around 200,000 clones, roughly nine tenths of them seen just once; the ten biggest clones take up approximately 11%. The sample consisted of peripheral blood. The receptors shown here come from a woman between 55 and 75 years old with COVID-19, enrolled during active disease.

The chain combines TRBV7-2 with TRBJ1-2; TRBD1 agrees at 9 bases. The germline V gene encodes CDR1 SGHTA and CDR2 FQGNSA. The trim removed 6 bases at V and 0 bases at J, leaving 11 bases unmatched. This CDR3 has 17 residues. CDR3 sequence: CASRRTGGAGANYGYTF. The CDR3 nucleotides are TGTGCCAGCAGACGAACAGGGGGCGCGGGGGCTAACTATGGCTACACCTTC. The complete variable domain, with remaining parts taken from reference TRBV7-2 and TRBJ1-2, reads GAGVSQSPSNKVTEKGKDVELRCDPISGHTALYWYRQSLGQGLEFLIYFQGNSAPDKSGLPSDRFSAERTGGSVSTLTIQRTQQEDSAVYLCASRRTGGAGANYGYTFGSGTRLTVV.

This clone has only one observation. The chain carries TRBV19 and TRBJ2-3; 10 nucleotides line up with TRBD2. Trimming removed 5 bases from V and 3 bases from J; junction bases left unmatched: 5. CDR3 size: 15 residues. CDR1 and CDR2 (germline): LNHDA, SQIVND (reference sequence). In DNA form, the CDR3 reads TGTGCCAGTAGTGCTAGCGGGAGTTTGACAGATACGCAGTATTTT. Protein: CASSASGSLTDTQYF.

The chain joins TRBV25-1 to TRBJ1-4, with 8 bases matching TRBD1. V shed 1 base and J 8 bases; nucleotides not matched to a gene: 6. Germline V gene sequence: CDR1 MGHDK, CDR2 SYGVNS. The CDR3 has 15 residues. The CDR3 spells CASSEWGSGGEKLFF. In DNA form, the CDR3 reads TGTGCCAGCAGTGAATGGGGGTCAGGGGGCGAAAAACTGTTTTTT.